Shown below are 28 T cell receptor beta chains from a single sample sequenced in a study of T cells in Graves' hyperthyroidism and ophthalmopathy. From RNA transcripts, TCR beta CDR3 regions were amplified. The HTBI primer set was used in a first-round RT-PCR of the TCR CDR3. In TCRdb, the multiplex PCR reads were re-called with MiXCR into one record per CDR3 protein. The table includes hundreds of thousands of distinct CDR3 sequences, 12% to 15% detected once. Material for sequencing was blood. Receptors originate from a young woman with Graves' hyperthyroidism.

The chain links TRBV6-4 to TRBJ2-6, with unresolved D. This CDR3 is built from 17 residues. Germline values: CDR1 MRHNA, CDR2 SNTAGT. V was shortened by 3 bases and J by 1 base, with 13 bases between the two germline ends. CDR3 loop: CASSETSSSSGANVLTF. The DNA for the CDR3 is TGTGCCAGCAGTGAAACGTCTTCGAGTTCTGGGGCCAACGTCCTGACTTTC.

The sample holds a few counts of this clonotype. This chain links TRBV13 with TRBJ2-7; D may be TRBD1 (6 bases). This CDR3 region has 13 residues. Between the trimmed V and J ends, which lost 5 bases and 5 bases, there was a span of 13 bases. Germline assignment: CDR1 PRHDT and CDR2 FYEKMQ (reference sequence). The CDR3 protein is CASSPEGEDEQYF. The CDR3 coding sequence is TGTGCCAGCAGCCCAGAGGGGGAAGACGAGCAGTACTTC. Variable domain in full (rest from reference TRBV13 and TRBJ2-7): AAGVIQSPRHLIKEKRETATLKCYPIPRHDTVYWYQQGPGQDPQFLISFYEKMQSDKGSIPDRFSAQQFSDYHSELNMSSLELGDSALYFCASSPEGEDEQYFGPGTRLTVT.

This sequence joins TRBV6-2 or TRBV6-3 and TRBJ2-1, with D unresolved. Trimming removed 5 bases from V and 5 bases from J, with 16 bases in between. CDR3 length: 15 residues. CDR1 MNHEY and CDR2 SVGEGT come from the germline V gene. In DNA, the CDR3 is TGTGCCAGCAGTCCGCATATCCCCCCTGACAATGAGCAGTTCTTC. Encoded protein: CASSPHIPPDNEQFF.

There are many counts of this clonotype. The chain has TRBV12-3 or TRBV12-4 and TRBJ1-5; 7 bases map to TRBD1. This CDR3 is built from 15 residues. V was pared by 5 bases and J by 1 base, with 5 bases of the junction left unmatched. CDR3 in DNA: TGTGCCAGCAGTCAGAAGGGGGCAAGCAATCAGCCCCAGCATTTT. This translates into CASSQKGASNQPQHF.

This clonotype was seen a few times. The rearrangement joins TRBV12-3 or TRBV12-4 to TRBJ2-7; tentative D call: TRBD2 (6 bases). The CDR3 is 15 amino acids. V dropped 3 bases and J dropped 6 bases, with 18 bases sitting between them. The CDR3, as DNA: TGTGCCAGCAGTTTTGCGGGGTCTGTCGGGTTCGAGCAGTACTTC. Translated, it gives CASSFAGSVGFEQYF.

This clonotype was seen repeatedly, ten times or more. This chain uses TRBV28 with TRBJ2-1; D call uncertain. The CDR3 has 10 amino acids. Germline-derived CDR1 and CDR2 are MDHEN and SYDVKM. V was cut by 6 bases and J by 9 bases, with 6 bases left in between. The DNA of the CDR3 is TGTGCCAGCAGCCGAGGTGAGCAGTTCTTC. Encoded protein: CASSRGEQFF.

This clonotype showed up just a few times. DNA for the CDR3: TGTGCCAGCAGTTCCCGTCTCACAGATACGCAGTATTTT. Translating gives CASSSRLTDTQYF. The genes are TRBV27 and TRBJ2-3; no clear D. This CDR3 contains 13 residues. Trimming left V 4 bases short and J 2 bases short, with 7 bases between. Germline CDR1 MNHEY, CDR2 SMNVEV (reference sequence).

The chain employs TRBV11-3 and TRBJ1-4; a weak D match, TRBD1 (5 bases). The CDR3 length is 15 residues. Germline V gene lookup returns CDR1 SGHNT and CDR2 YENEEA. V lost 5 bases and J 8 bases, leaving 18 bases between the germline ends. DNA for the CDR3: TGTGCCAGCAGCGCAGAGGGACGGATGGGCGAAAAACTGTTTTTT. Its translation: CASSAEGRMGEKLFF.

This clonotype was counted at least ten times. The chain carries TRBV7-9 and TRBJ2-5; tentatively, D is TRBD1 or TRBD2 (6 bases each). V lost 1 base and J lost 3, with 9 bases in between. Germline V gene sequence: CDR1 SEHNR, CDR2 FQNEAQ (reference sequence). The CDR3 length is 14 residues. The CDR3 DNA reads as TGTGCCAGCAGCTTAGGAGGGGGGAAAGAGACCCAGTACTTC. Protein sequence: CASSLGGGKETQYF.

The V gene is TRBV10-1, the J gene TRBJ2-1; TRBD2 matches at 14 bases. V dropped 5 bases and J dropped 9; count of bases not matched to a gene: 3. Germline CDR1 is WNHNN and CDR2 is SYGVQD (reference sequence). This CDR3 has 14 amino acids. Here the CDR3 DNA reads TGCGCCAGCAGTAGACTAGCGGGAGGGCGTGAGCAGTTCTTC. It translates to CASSRLAGGREQFF.

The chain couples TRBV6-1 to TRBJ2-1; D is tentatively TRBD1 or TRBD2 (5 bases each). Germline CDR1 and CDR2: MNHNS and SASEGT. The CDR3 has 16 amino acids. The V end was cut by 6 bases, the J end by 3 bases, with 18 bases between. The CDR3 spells CASSPYSGTSYNEQFF. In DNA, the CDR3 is TGTGCCAGCAGCCCCTATTCCGGGACGAGCTACAATGAGCAGTTCTTC.

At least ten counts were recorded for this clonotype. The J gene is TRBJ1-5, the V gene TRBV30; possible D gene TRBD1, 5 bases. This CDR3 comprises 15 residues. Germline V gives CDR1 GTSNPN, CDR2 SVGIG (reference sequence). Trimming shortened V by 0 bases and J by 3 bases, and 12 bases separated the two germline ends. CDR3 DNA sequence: TGTGCCTGGAGTGTTGGCAGGGTGGACAATCAGCCCCAGCATTTT. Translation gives CAWSVGRVDNQPQHF.

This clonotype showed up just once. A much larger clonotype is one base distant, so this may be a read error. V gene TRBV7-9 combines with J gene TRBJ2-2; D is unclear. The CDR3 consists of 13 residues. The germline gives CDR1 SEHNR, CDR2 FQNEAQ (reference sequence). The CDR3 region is CVSSLSDTGELFF. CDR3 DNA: TGTGTCAGCAGCTTATCAGACACCGGGGAGCTGTTTTTT. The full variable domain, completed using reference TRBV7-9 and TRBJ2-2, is DTGVSQNPRHKITKRGQNVTFRCDPISEHNRLYWYRQTLGQGPEFLTYFQNEAQLEKSRLLSDRFSAERPKGSFSTLEIQRTEQGDSAMYLCVSSLSDTGELFFGEGSRLTVL.

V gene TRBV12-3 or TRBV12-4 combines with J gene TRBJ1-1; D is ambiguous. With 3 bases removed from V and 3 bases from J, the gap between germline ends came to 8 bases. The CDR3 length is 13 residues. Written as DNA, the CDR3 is TGTGCCAGCAGTTTTGGCAGCCACACTGAAGCTTTCTTT. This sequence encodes CASSFGSHTEAFF.

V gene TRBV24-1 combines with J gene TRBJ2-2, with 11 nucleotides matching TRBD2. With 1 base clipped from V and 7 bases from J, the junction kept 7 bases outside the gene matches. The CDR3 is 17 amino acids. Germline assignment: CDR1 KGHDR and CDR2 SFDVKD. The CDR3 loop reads CATSDFGASGRYGELFF. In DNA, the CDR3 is TGTGCCACCAGTGATTTCGGGGCTAGCGGGAGGTACGGGGAGCTGTTTTTT.

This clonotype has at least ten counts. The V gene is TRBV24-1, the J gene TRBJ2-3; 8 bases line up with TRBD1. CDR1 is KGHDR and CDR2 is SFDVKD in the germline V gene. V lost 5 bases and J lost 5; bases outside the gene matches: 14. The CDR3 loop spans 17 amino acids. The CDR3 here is CATSGAWTGRAGDTQYF. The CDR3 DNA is TGTGCCACCAGTGGGGCTTGGACAGGGCGCGCTGGAGATACGCAGTATTTT.

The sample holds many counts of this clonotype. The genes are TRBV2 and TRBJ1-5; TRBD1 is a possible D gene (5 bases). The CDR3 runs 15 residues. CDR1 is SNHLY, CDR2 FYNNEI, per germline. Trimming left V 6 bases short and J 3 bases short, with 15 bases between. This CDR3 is CASSPSFRANQPQHF. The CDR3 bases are TGTGCCAGCAGCCCGAGTTTCAGGGCCAATCAGCCCCAGCATTTT.

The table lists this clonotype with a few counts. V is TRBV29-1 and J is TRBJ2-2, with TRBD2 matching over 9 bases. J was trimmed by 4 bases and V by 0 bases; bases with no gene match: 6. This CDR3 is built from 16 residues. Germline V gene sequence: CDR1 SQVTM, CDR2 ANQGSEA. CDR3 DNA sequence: TGCAGCGTTGAAGATCGGGGGCGGGAGGGCACCGGGGAGCTGTTTTTT. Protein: CSVEDRGREGTGELFF.

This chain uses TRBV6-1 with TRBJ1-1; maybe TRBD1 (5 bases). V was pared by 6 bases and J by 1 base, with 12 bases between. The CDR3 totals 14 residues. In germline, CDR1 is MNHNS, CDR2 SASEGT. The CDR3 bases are TGTGCCAGCAGCACTGGGGGGGGGAACACTGAAGCTTTCTTT. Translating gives CASSTGGGNTEAFF.

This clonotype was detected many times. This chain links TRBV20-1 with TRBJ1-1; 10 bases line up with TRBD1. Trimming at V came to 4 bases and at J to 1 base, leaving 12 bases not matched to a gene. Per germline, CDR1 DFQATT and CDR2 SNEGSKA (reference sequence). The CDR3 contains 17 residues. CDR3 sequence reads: CSATPGQGHRKNTEAFF. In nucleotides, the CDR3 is TGCAGTGCTACCCCGGGACAGGGGCACCGGAAGAACACTGAAGCTTTCTTT.

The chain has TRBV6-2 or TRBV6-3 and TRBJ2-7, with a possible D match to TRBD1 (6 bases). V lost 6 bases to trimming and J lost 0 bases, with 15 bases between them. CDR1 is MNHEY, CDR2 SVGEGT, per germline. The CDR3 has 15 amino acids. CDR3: CASRPTGTFSYEQYF. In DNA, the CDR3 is TGTGCCAGCAGGCCTACCGGGACATTCTCCTACGAGCAGTACTTC.

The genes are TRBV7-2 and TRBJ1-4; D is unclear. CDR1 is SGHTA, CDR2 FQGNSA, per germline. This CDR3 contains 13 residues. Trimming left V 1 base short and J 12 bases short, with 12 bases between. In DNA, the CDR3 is TGTGCCAGCAGCTTAGAGGCGGTGAACCAACTGTTTTTT. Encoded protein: CASSLEAVNQLFF. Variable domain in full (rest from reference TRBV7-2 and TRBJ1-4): GAGVSQSPSNKVTEKGKDVELRCDPISGHTALYWYRQSLGQGLEFLIYFQGNSAPDKSGLPSDRFSAERTGGSVSTLTIQRTQQEDSAVYLCASSLEAVNQLFFGSGTQLSVL.

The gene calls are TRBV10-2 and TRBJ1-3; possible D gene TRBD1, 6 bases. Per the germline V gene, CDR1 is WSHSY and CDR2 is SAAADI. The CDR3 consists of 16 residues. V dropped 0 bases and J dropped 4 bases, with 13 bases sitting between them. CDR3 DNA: TGCGCCAGCAGTGAGTCCCGGGGGGCGTCGGGAAACACCATATATTTT. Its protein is CASSESRGASGNTIYF.

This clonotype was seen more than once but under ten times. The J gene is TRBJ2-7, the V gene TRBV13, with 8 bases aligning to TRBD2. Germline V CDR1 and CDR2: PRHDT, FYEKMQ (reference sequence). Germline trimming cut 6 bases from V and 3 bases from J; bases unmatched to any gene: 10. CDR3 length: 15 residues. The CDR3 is CASSPRGAGDYEQYF. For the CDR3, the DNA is TGTGCCAGCAGTCCCCGGGGAGCGGGGGACTACGAGCAGTACTTC.

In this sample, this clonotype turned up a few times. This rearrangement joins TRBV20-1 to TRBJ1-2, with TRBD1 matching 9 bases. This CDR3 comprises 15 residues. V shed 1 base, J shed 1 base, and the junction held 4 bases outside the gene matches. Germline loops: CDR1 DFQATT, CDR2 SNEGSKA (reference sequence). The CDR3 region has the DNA TGCAGTGCTAGAGCCGGGACAGGGAATAACTATGGCTACACCTTC. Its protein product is CSARAGTGNNYGYTF.

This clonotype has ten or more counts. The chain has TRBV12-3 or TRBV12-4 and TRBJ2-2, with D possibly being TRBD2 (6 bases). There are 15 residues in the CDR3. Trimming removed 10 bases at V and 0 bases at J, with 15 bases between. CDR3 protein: CATRKAGTNTGELFF. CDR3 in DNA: TGTGCCACCAGGAAAGCGGGCACGAACACCGGGGAGCTGTTTTTT.

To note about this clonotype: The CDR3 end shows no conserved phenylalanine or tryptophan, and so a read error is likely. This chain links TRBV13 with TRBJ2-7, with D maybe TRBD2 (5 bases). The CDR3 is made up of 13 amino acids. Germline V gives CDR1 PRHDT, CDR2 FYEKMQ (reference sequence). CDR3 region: CTSSLGLDYEQYL. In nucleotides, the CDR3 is TGTACCAGCAGCTTAGGACTGGACTACGAGCAGTACCTC.

This chain's CDR3 is CASSWDPLGNYGYTF. The CDR3 DNA is TGTGCCAGCAGCTGGGACCCCCTAGGCAACTATGGCTACACCTTC. This chain connects TRBV12-3 or TRBV12-4 to TRBJ1-2, with a possible D match to TRBD1 (5 bases). CDR3 length equals 15 residues. V lost 6 bases and J lost 2, with 16 bases in between.